This note documents a single TCR beta chain sequence. Its target is not known. The ends were cut back, 1 base at V and 6 bases at J, with 16 bases in the middle. This CDR3 region has 16 residues. The data derive from a study of CD8 T cells in ankylosing spondylitis. MiXCR, applied by TCRdb to the 5' RACE reads, yields one record per CDR3 protein. The sample lists about 260,000 distinct CDR3 sequences, about 20% seen once, with about 8% in the top ten. Study-wide findings and caveats: Among TCR beta sequences, a motif of under ten highly homologous variants appeared characteristic of ankylosing spondylitis blood.

The J gene is TRBJ1-5, the V gene TRBV12-3 or TRBV12-4; D gene unclear. The sequenced sample was blood, either unsorted or a sorted T cell fraction (not recorded which). This receptor was obtained from a male donor with ankylosing spondylitis or in good health (not recorded which). CDR3 sequence: CASSLEGGLNAQPQHF. In DNA, the CDR3 is TGTGCCAGCAGTTTAGAGGGAGGACTAAACGCTCAGCCCCAGCATTTT.